The rows below give T cell receptor beta chains drawn from one sample of a study of T cell responses to AZD1222 COVID-19 vaccine. Profiled with immunoSEQ multiplex PCR; TCRdb holds only in-frame clones, not every one. The table includes 130,000 or so clones, 91% detected once. This specimen was peripheral blood, taken 28 days after the second AZD1222 dose. These receptors all stem from an adult who received the AZD1222 COVID-19 vaccine. Both conserved end residues are part of each CDR3. The D gene is left open where the match is weak. Expanded clones are given a class, and other clones once, few, many or no size at all.

V	size	J	D	DNA	CDR3
TRBV5-1	-	TRBJ1-6	-	TGCGCCAGCAGCTTGGAACAGAACAGATCACCCCTCCACTTT	CASSLEQNRSPLHF
TRBV4-1	few	TRBJ1-2	-	TGCGCCAGCAGCCAAGGCGGGGGACGAACCAAAAACTATGGCTACACCTTC	CASSQGGGRTKNYGYTF
TRBV18	few	TRBJ1-4	-	TGTGCCAGCTCCAACAGGGCGGATGAAAAACTGTTTTTT	CASSNRADEKLFF
TRBV29-1	-	TRBJ2-7	-	TGCAGCGTTTTCTTAGGTTACGAGCAGTACTTC	CSVFLGYEQYF
TRBV27	-	TRBJ1-5	TRBD1	TGTGCCAGCAGTTTAGGACAGGGCTATCAGCCCCAGCATTTT	CASSLGQGYQPQHF
TRBV19	-	TRBJ2-1	TRBD2	TGTGCCAGTAGTATTTTGGGAGGGGTCAATGAGCAGTTCTTC	CASSILGGVNEQFF
TRBV5-4	-	TRBJ2-2	-	TGTGCCAGCAGCTTGCGACTGGGGTCCGGGGAGCTGTTTTTT	CASSLRLGSGELFF
TRBV19	-	TRBJ1-5	-	TGTGCCACTGGTGCCGGGGCGCGGGGCAATCAGCCCCAGCATTTT	CATGAGARGNQPQHF
TRBV18	-	TRBJ1-5	TRBD1	TGTGCCAGCTCATACAGGGGTGGGAGCAATCAGCCCCAGCATTTT	CASSYRGGSNQPQHF
TRBV9	-	TRBJ1-3	TRBD1	TGTGCCAGCAGCGTGGGGACAGTCTCTGGAAACACCATATATTTT	CASSVGTVSGNTIYF
TRBV27	-	TRBJ2-6	-	TGTGCCAGCAGTTCCCTTGGGACATCTGGGGCCAACGTCCTGACTTTC	CASSSLGTSGANVLTF
TRBV7-9	few	TRBJ2-3	-	TGTGCCAGCAGCCGGGCGGTCGCGGGCACAGATACGCAGTATTTT	CASSRAVAGTDTQYF
TRBV6-5	-	TRBJ1-1	TRBD1	TGTGCCAGCAGCTTACCCGGGACAGGGAACACTGAAGCTTTCTTT	CASSLPGTGNTEAFF
TRBV3-1/TRBV3-2	-	TRBJ2-2	TRBD1	TGTGCCAGCGGACTCCCGGGACAGGGGGCCGGGGAGCTGTTTTTT	CASGLPGQGAGELFF
TRBV15	-	TRBJ1-1	-	TGTGCCACCAGCAGACGTGACCGGGGTTGGTCAGACCCTGAAGCTTTCTTT	CATSRRDRGWSDPEAFF